Listed here are 10 T cell receptor beta chains from one sample, sequenced in a study of tumor and adjacent non-tumor tissue in lung cancer. A modified ARM-PCR protocol with three rounds of nested PCR amplified TCRbeta. TCRdb passed the multiplex PCR reads through MiXCR, listing each CDR3 protein once. The profile shows 60,000 to 85,000 distinct CDR3 sequences, 55% to 85% of them singletons. No cell sorting was done before RNA was extracted from the tissue. The sequenced material came from lung tumor tissue. Receptors were obtained from a man aged 55 to 70 with non-small cell lung cancer.

A note on this clonotype: A clone one base away is much larger, so this may be a read error. The CDR3 DNA reads TGCGCCAACAGCTTGGGACAGGGGGCAGGCGAGCAGTACTTC. Translated, it gives CANSLGQGAGEQYF. The chain links TRBV5-1 to TRBJ2-7, with 12 bases identical to TRBD1. This CDR3 region has 14 residues. The germline V gene encodes CDR1 SGHRS and CDR2 YFSETQ.

For this clonotype: At one of its ends the junction is not consistent with the germline gene, which may arise from a read error. The rearrangement uses TRBV12-3 or TRBV12-4 and TRBJ1-4; TRBD1 aligns across 11 bases. CDR3 length: 14 residues. CDR3 region: CASSKDRGHEKLVF. The CDR3 DNA is TGTGCCAGCAGTAAGGACAGGGGGCATGAAAAACTGGTTTTT.

On this clonotype: A much bigger clone sits one base away, suggesting this may be a read error. The chain joins TRBV28 to TRBJ2-7; 9 nucleotides align to TRBD2. The CDR3 spans 16 residues. From germline, CDR1 is MDHEN and CDR2 SYDVKM. The ends lost 3 bases at V and 2 bases at J; junction bases unmatched: 8. CDR3: CASSFRLAESPYEQYF. The DNA of the CDR3 is TGTGCCAGCAGTTTCCGACTAGCGGAAAGCCCCTACGAGCAGTACTTC.

The chain carries TRBV11-2 and TRBJ2-1, with 7 nucleotides matching TRBD2. CDR1 SGHAT and CDR2 FQNNGV come from the germline V gene. The CDR3 sequence is 14 residues long. Unmatched junction bases numbered 10, after V lost 6 bases and J lost 8 bases. Written as DNA, the CDR3 is TGTGCCAGCAGTTTGTTAGGACTAGTGGATGAGCAGTTCTTC. Its protein product is CASSLLGLVDEQFF.

V and J are TRBV5-1 and TRBJ2-5; the D gene is possibly TRBD2 (5 bases). V shed 0 bases and J shed 9 bases, with 15 bases lying between them. Per germline, CDR1 SGHRS and CDR2 YFSETQ. The CDR3 is 14 amino acids. The CDR3 protein is CASSLANTEESQYF. Written as DNA, the CDR3 is TGCGCCAGCAGCTTGGCCAATACGGAGGAGTCCCAGTACTTC.

This clonotype was seen at least ten times. The J gene is TRBJ1-1, the V gene TRBV6-2 or TRBV6-3; TRBD1 agrees at 10 bases. Unmatched junction bases numbered 4, after V lost 2 bases and J lost 4 bases. CDR1 and CDR2 from the germline V gene are MNHEY and SVGEGT. The CDR3 consists of 15 residues. In nucleotides, the CDR3 is TGTGCCAGCAGTTACATGGGACAGGGGCGCACTGAAGCTTTCTTT. Its protein product is CASSYMGQGRTEAFF.

V is TRBV6-1 and J is TRBJ1-6; D is undetermined. The germline gives CDR1 MNHNS, CDR2 SASEGT. The CDR3 extends over 15 amino acids. Trimming stripped 3 bases from V and 0 bases from J, with 6 bases between. CDR3 sequence (DNA): TGTGCCAGCAGTGATAGCGCCTCCTATAATTCACCCCTCCACTTT. This encodes CASSDSASYNSPLHF.

The CDR3 DNA reads TGCAGTGCTACCTCGCAGGTTCGCGTAGGCGGAGAGACCCAGTACTTC. Translating gives CSATSQVRVGGETQYF. This sequence joins TRBV20-1 and TRBJ2-5; D unresolved. Trimming removed 4 bases at V and 4 bases at J, with 22 bases between. From germline, CDR1 is DFQATT and CDR2 SNEGSKA (reference sequence). The CDR3 length is 16 residues.

About this clonotype itself: Since a much larger clone is just one base distant, this may be a read error. The rearrangement links TRBV20-1 to TRBJ2-1, with TRBD2 as a possible D gene (5 bases). CDR3 size: 13 residues. Germline CDR1 reads DFQATT; CDR2 reads SNEGSKA (reference sequence). The CDR3 region has the DNA TGCAATGCTAGTATTAGAGCGGACAATGAGCAGTTCTTC. This encodes CNASIRADNEQFF.

J is TRBJ1-4 and V is TRBV7-9, with D hard to call. The V and J ends lost 5 bases and 0 bases respectively, with 13 bases between them. CDR3 length equals 16 residues. Germline V gene lookup returns CDR1 SEHNR and CDR2 FQNEAQ (reference sequence). CDR3 in DNA: TGTGCCAGCAGCCCCTCCGGACGGTCAACTAATGAAAAACTGTTTTTT. Amino acids: CASSPSGRSTNEKLFF.